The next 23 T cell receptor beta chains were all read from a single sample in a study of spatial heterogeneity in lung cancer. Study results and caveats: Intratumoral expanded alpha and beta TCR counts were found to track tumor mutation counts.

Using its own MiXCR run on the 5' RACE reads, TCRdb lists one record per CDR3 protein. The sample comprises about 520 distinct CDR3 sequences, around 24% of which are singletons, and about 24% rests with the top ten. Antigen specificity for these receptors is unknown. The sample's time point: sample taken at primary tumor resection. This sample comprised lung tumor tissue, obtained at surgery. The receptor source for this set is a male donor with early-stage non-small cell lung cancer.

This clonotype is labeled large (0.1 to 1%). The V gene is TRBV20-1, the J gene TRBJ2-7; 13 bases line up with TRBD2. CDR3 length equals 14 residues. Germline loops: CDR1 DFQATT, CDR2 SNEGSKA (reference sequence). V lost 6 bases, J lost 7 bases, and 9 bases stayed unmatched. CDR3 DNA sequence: TGCAGTGCAACGCGGACTAGCGGGAGTTTTGAGCAGTACTTC. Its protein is CSATRTSGSFEQYF.

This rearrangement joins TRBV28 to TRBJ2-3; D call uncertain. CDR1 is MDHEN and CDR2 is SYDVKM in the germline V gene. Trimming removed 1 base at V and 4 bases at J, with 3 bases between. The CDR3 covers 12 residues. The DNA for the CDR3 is TGTGCCAGCAGTTTATCAGCAGATACGCAGTATTTT. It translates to CASSLSADTQYF.

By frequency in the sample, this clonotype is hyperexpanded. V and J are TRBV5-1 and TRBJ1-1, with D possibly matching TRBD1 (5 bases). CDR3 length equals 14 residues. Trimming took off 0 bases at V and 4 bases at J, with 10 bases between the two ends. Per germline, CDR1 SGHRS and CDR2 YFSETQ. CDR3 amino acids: CASSLDSQGTEAFF. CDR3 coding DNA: TGCGCCAGCAGCTTGGACAGCCAGGGCACTGAAGCTTTCTTT.

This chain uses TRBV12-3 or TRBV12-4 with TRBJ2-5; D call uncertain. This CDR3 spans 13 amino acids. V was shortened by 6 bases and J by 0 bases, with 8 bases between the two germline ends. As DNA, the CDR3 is TGTGCCAGCAGCTTAAGGTACCAAGAGACCCAGTACTTC. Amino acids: CASSLRYQETQYF.

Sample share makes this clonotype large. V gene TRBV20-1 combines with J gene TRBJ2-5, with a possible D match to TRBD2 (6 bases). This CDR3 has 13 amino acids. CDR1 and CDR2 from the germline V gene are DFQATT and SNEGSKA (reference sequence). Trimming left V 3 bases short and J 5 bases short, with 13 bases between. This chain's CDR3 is CSASREVGETQYF. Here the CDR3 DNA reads TGCAGTGCTAGCAGGGAGGTAGGGGAGACCCAGTACTTC.

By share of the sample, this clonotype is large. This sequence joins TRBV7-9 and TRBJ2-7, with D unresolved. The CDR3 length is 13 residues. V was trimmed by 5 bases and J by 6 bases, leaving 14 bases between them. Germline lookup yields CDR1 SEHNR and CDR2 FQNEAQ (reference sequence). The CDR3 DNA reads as TGTGCCAGCAGCCCGAGAATGGTGTCCGAGCAGTACTTC. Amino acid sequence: CASSPRMVSEQYF.

CDR3 in DNA: TGCGCCAGCAGGGCCGGGACAGTGAACACTGAAGCTTTCTTT. Protein: CASRAGTVNTEAFF. The V and J genes are TRBV5-1 and TRBJ1-1, with TRBD1 identical over 7 bases. The V gene's germline CDR1 is SGHRS and CDR2 YFSETQ. V was clipped by 5 bases and J by 0 bases; unmatched bases: 4. CDR3 size: 14 residues.

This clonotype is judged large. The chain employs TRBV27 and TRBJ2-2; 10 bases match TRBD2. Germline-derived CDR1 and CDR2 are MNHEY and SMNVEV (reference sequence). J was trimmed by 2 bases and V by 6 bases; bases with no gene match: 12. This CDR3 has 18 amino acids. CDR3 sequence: CASRLGGGLARNTGELFF. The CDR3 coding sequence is TGTGCCAGCAGACTGGGTGGGGGACTAGCGCGAAACACCGGGGAGCTGTTTTTT.

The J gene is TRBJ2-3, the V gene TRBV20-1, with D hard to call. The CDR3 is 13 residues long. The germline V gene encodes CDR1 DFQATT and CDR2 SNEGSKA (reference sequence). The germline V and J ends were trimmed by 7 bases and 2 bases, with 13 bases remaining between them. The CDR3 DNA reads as TGCAGTGTACCACAAGCCCCCACAGATACGCAGTATTTT. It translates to CSVPQAPTDTQYF.

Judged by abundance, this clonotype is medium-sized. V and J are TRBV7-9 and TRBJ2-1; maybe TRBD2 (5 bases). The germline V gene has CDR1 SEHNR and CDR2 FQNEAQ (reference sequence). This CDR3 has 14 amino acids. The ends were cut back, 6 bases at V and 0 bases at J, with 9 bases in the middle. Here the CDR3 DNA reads TGTGCCAGCAGGCGGGCTCTCTCCTACAATGAGCAGTTCTTC. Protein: CASRRALSYNEQFF.

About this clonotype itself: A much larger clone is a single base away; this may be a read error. CDR3 coding DNA: TGTGCCACCTCAAGGGGTTTCAATCAGCCCCGGCATTTT. Amino acids: CATSRGFNQPRHF. The chain couples TRBV28 to TRBJ1-5; the D gene is possibly TRBD1 (5 bases). There are 13 residues in the CDR3. CDR1 MDHEN and CDR2 SYDVKM come from the germline V gene.

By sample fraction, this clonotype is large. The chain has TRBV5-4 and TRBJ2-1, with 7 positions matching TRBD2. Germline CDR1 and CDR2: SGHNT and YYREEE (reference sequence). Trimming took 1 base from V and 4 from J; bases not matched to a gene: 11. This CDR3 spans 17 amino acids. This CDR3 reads CASSLSGGADIYNEQFF. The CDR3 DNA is TGTGCCAGCAGCTTGTCGGGGGGAGCGGATATATACAATGAGCAGTTCTTC.

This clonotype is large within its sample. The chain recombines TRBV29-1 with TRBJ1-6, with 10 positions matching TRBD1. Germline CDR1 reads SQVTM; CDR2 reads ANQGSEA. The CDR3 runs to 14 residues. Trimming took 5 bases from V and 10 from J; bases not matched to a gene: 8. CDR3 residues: CSVTGTGVDSPLHF. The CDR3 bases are TGCAGCGTTACCGGGACAGGGGTGGACTCACCCCTCCACTTT.

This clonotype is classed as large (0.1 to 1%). The CDR3: CASSPRLAGEFLQFF. In DNA, the CDR3 is TGTGCCAGCAGCCCCAGACTAGCGGGAGAATTTCTTCAGTTCTTC. The genes are TRBV5-6 and TRBJ2-1; TRBD2 agrees at 12 bases. J gave up 13 bases and V 4 bases, and 12 bases lay outside the gene matches. Germline V gene sequence: CDR1 SGHDT, CDR2 YYEEEE. The CDR3 covers 15 residues.

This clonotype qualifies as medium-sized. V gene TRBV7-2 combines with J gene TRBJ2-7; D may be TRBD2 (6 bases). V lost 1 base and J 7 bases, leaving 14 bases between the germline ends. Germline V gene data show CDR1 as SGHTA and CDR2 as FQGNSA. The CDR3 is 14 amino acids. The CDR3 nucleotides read TGTGCCAGCAGCTTAGGGAGGGATGCCCTTGAGCAGTACTTC. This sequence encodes CASSLGRDALEQYF.

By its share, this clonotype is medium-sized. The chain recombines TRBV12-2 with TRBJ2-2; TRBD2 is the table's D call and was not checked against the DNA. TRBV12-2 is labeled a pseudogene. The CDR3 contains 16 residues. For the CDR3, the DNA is TGTGCAAGTCGCCGACCCTCAGCCGTCTACACCGGGGAGCTGTTTTTT. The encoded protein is CASRRPSAVYTGELFF.

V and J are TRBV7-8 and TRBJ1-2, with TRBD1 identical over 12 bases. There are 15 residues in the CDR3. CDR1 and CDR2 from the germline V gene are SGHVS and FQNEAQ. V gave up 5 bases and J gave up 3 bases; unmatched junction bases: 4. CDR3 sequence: CASSTGTGGDYGYTF. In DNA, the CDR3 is TGTGCCAGCAGCACTGGGACAGGGGGCGACTATGGCTACACCTTC. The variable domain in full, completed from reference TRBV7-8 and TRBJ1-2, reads GAGVSQSPRYKVAKRGQDVALRCDPISGHVSLFWYQQALGQGPEFLTYFQNEAQLDKSGLPSDRFFAERPEGSVSTLKIQRTQQEDSAVYLCASSTGTGGDYGYTFGSGTRLTVV.

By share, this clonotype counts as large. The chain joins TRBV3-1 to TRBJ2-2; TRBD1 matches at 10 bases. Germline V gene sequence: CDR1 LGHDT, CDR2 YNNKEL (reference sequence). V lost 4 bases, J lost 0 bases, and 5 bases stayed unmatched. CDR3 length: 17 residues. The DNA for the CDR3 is TGTGCCAGCAGCCCCGGGACAGGGGCTCCGAACACCGGGGAGCTGTTTTTT. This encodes CASSPGTGAPNTGELFF.

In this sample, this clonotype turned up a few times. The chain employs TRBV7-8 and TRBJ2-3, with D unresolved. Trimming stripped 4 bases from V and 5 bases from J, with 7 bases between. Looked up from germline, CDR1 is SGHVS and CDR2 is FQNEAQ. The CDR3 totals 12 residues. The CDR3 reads CASSSILDTQYF. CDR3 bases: TGTGCCAGCAGCTCGATCTTAGATACGCAGTATTTT.

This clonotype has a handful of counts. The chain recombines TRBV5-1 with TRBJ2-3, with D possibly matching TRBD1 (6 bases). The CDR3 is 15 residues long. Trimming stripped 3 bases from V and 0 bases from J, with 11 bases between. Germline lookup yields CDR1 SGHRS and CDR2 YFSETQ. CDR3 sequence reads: CASSWSTGSTDTQYF. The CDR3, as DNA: TGCGCCAGCAGCTGGTCGACAGGCAGCACAGATACGCAGTATTTT.

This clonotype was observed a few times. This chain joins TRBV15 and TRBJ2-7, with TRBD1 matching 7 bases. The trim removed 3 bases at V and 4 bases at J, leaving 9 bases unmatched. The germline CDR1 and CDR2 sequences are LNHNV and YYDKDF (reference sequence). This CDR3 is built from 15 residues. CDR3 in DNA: TGTGCCACCAGCAGCAACAGGGGCCCGCGGTACGAGCAGTACGTC. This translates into CATSSNRGPRYEQYV.

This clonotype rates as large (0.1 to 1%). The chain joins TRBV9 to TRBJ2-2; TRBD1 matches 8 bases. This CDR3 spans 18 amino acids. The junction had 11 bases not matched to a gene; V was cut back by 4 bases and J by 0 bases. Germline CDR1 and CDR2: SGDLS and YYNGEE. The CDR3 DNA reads TGTGCCAGCAGCCCCCGGGACAGGCTTACTACGAACACCGGGGAGCTGTTTTTT. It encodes CASSPRDRLTTNTGELFF.

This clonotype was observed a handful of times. CDR3 amino acids: CASSPTGQANYNEQFF. The CDR3 DNA reads TGTGCCAGCAGCCCTACGGGTCAGGCCAACTACAATGAGCAGTTCTTC. The chain employs TRBV3-1 and TRBJ2-1; unclear D gene. V dropped 4 bases and J dropped 3 bases, with 16 bases sitting between them. The CDR3 length is 16 residues. The germline CDR1 and CDR2 sequences are LGHDT and YNNKEL (reference sequence).